Listed here is a single TCR beta chain. What it binds is unknown. This sample was taken from a study of metastatic and nonmetastatic thyroid tumors. Among the patients, none had received any treatment before thyroid surgery. Per germline, CDR1 SGHTA and CDR2 FQGNSA. The CDR3 is made up of 12 amino acids. Trimming removed 7 bases at V and 4 bases at J, with 8 bases between. Findings of the study overall: For both blood and tumor, malignant thyroid tumors reportedly showed significantly higher TCR beta diversity than benign nodules did.

TCRdb reanalyzed the PCR reads via MiXCR. This table holds roughly 20,000 clones, 25% to 30% found once. The rearrangement joins TRBV7-2 to TRBJ2-1; maybe TRBD2 (5 bases). The TCR originated in a female donor with papillary thyroid cancer or a benign thyroid nodule (not recorded which). Some clones in this sample may be carry-over from other donors' samples. Sequenced input: blood. The CDR3 sequence is CASTSGYNEQFF. CDR3 bases: TGTGCCAGCACCTCGGGGTACAATGAGCAGTTCTTC.